This T cell receptor (beta chain) emerged from a study of T cells after yellow fever vaccination. MiXCR was run by TCRdb on the 5' RACE reads, yielding one entry per CDR3 protein. The sample consists of approximately 510,000 distinct CDR3 sequences, roughly a fifth of them appearing once. Findings and limits, study-wide: A weaker secondary response peaked on day 5, the primary on day 15. After the booster, roughly 96% of CD4 and 75% to 90% of CD8 primary-response clones were re-detected.

This clonotype was recorded many times. Its specificity is unknown. The starting material was PBMCs, obtained 21 days after the first yellow fever vaccination. This sequence originates from a man aged 18 to 35 who received the YFV17D yellow fever vaccine.

The CDR3 spells CASSAGTGEAYEQYF. CDR3 in DNA: TGTGCCAGCAGTGCAGGGACAGGGGAGGCCTACGAGCAGTACTTC. This sequence joins TRBV27 and TRBJ2-7; 10 bases are shared with TRBD1. The V and J ends lost 5 bases and 2 bases, in that order; junction bases with no gene match: 6. Germline-derived CDR1 and CDR2 are MNHEY and SMNVEV (reference sequence). The CDR3 spans 15 residues.